Below, one TCR beta chain is given with its context. Construction of the TCRbeta library involved unique molecular identifiers. TCRdb ran MiXCR on the PCR reads and lists one entry per CDR3 protein. The table records almost 400,000 distinct CDR3 sequences, about a fifth of them present only once. This entry is derived from a study of T-cell reconstitution after alpha-beta-depleted transplantation in children. This CDR3 has 15 residues. V gave up 5 bases and J gave up 1 base; unmatched junction bases: 2. The receptor was isolated from a human donor who donated a stem cell graft to a child with acute myeloid leukemia. This rearrangement joins TRBV12-3 or TRBV12-4 to TRBJ2-3, with TRBD2 matching 11 bases. Sequenced material: PBMCs from the stem cell graft donor, taken from the stem cell graft. The CDR3 protein is CASSKGLAGTDTQYF. Written as DNA, the CDR3 is TGTGCCAGCAGTAAGGGACTAGCGGGCACAGATACGCAGTATTTT.